The following is a T cell receptor (beta chain) sequence with its context. Its matching antigen is unknown. These data originate in a study of cytomegalovirus exposure and HLA in healthy donors. The ends lost 6 bases at V and 5 bases at J; junction bases unmatched: 6. The CDR3 consists of 15 residues. CDR1 MNHNY and CDR2 SVGAGI come from the germline V gene (reference sequence). The PCR was carried out with 60 Vbeta primers and 13 Jbeta primers. Sequenced by immunoSEQ multiplex PCR; TCRdb stores in-frame clones only, minus some. The sample has about 140,000 clones, more than 75% seen once. The study's findings and limits: Rarity held for most TCR sequences, but there were some public TCRs that occurred in many donors. As was reported, the HLA-A and HLA-B alleles of most subjects were accurately predicted from TCR beta sequences.

This clonotype originated in a male donor in good health and CMV-seronegative. The source material was PBMCs. The chain joins TRBV6-6 to TRBJ2-1; 11 bases fit TRBD2. CDR3 in DNA: TGTGCCAGCAGACAGGGGACTAGCGGAGACAATGAGCAGTTCTTC. Translated: CASRQGTSGDNEQFF.